The rows below give T cell receptor beta chains drawn from one sample of a study of blood T cell repertoires in COVID-19. Using immunoSEQ multiplex PCR, the repertoire was profiled, and TCRdb retains in-frame clones only, with some absent. The table includes 150,000 to 200,000 clones, approximately 86% detected once. The sequencing input was peripheral blood. The receptors stem from a man aged 18-30 years with acute or convalescent COVID-19. The CDR3 runs from the conserved cysteine through the conserved F or W. D genes are given only for firm matches. Clone size is stated in some rows and not others, as once, few, many or a class when expanded.

j_call v_call d_call clone_size cdr3_aa cdr3_nt
TRBJ2-5 TRBV2 TRBD2 NA CASNIQRGLETQYF TGTGCCAGCAATATCCAGCGGGGATTGGAGACCCAGTACTTC
TRBJ1-2 TRBV29-1 NA NA CSVEASRGISYGYTF TGCAGCGTTGAAGCTTCCCGGGGGATTAGCTATGGCTACACCTTC
TRBJ2-4 TRBV21-1 NA NA CARKTGQNIQYF TGTGCCAGAAAGACAGGGCAAAACATTCAGTACTTC
TRBJ1-5 TRBV7-3 NA NA CASSSQSNQPQHF TGTGCCAGCAGCTCCCAAAGCAATCAGCCCCAGCATTTT
TRBJ2-2 TRBV12-3/TRBV12-4 NA NA CASSLLSWELFF TGTGCCAGCAGTTTACTCTCCTGGGAGCTGTTTTTT
TRBJ2-3 TRBV3-1/TRBV3-2 TRBD1 NA CASSQDEAQGEGHTDTQYF TGTGCCAGCAGCCAAGATGAGGCACAGGGGGAAGGACACACAGATACGCAGTATTTT
TRBJ1-5 TRBV5-1 NA NA CASSLAPGGNQPQHF TGCGCCAGCAGCTTGGCCCCAGGGGGCAATCAGCCCCAGCATTTT
TRBJ2-1 TRBV5-4 TRBD2 NA CASSFYHSGAAYNEQFF TGTGCCAGCAGCTTTTATCATAGCGGGGCCGCCTACAATGAGCAGTTCTTC
TRBJ2-7 TRBV30 NA NA CAWSIGDGGDEQYF TGTGCCTGGAGTATCGGGGACGGAGGGGACGAGCAGTACTTC
TRBJ2-1 TRBV30 TRBD1 NA CAWSRGTGGNNEQFF TGTGCCTGGAGTAGAGGGACAGGGGGGAACAATGAGCAGTTCTTC
TRBJ1-1 TRBV24-1 NA NA CATKDPGNTEAFF TGTGCCACCAAAGATCCAGGGAACACTGAAGCTTTCTTT
TRBJ2-5 TRBV7-8 TRBD2 NA CSRGEGETQYF TGTTCGCGGGGGGAGGGAGAGACCCAGTACTTC
TRBJ2-3 TRBV5-1 NA NA CASSLVESKTRDTQYF TGCGCCAGCAGCTTGGTAGAATCCAAAACCCGAGATACGCAGTATTTT
TRBJ2-3 TRBV19 TRBD1 once CASSDRGNTDTQYF TGTGCCAGTAGCGACAGGGGGAACACAGATACGCAGTATTTT
TRBJ1-2 TRBV27 TRBD1 NA CASSPKRGQSLQDGYTF TGTGCCAGCAGCCCAAAACGGGGACAGAGCCTTCAAGATGGCTACACCTTC
TRBJ2-1 TRBV10-3 NA NA CAIGGSGGDEQFF TGTGCCATCGGAGGCTCGGGCGGGGATGAGCAGTTCTTC
TRBJ1-5 TRBV28 NA once CASSLRGARNQPQHF TGTGCCAGCAGTTTACGGGGGGCGCGAAATCAGCCCCAGCATTTT
TRBJ2-1 TRBV4-2 NA NA CASSQDFSGYNEQFF TGTGCCAGCAGCCAAGATTTTTCGGGATACAATGAGCAGTTCTTC
TRBJ2-3 TRBV29-1 TRBD1 NA CSVTTGGTTATQYF TGCAGCGTGACGACAGGGGGTACTACAGCTACGCAGTATTTT
TRBJ1-2 TRBV6-5 TRBD1 NA CASRTGNYGYTF TGTGCCAGCAGGACAGGGAACTATGGCTACACCTTC
TRBJ2-1 TRBV30 NA few CAWRGVPSVTYNEQFF TGTGCCTGGAGGGGCGTCCCGTCGGTTACCTACAATGAGCAGTTCTTC
TRBJ1-4 TRBV4-2 NA NA CASSQDRGGGNEKLFF TGTGCCAGCAGCCAAGATCGGGGGGGCGGGAATGAAAAACTGTTTTTT
TRBJ2-3 TRBV30 NA NA CAWSLPGFYPHTDTQYF TGTGCCTGGAGTCTACCGGGATTCTACCCACACACAGATACGCAGTATTTT
TRBJ1-5 TRBV7-2 NA NA CASSPQSQASNQPQHF TGTGCCAGCAGCCCTCAGTCGCAGGCTAGCAATCAGCCCCAGCATTTT
TRBJ1-4 TRBV7-2 NA once CASSAQLGGEKLFF TGTGCCAGCAGCGCTCAGTTGGGAGGTGAAAAACTGTTTTTT
TRBJ1-2 TRBV5-1 TRBD1 NA CATQIPGQGNGYTF TGCGCCACCCAGATCCCCGGACAGGGGAATGGCTACACCTTC
TRBJ2-6 TRBV30 NA few CAWGVRNRESSGANVLTF TGTGCCTGGGGTGTCCGTAACAGGGAGTCGTCTGGGGCCAACGTCCTGACTTTC
TRBJ2-3 TRBV5-5 TRBD1 NA CASSLQGGDTQYF TGTGCCAGCAGCTTACAGGGGGGAGATACGCAGTATTTT
TRBJ2-4 TRBV6-5 TRBD1 NA CASSTDRGAKNIQYF TGTGCCAGCAGTACGGACAGGGGGGCCAAAAACATTCAGTACTTC
TRBJ2-1 TRBV5-8 TRBD2 once CASRGGRSSYNEQFF TGTGCCAGCAGGGGAGGGAGAAGCTCCTACAATGAGCAGTTCTTC
TRBJ1-1 TRBV5-1 TRBD1 once CASIAGGAGTEAFF TGCGCCAGCATCGCAGGGGGCGCGGGCACTGAAGCTTTCTTT
TRBJ1-3 TRBV9 TRBD1 NA CASSQDRGWSGNTIYF TGTGCCAGCAGCCAGGACAGGGGATGGTCTGGAAACACCATATATTTT
TRBJ2-2 TRBV25-1 TRBD2 NA CASSTSGARLFF TGTGCCAGCAGTACTAGCGGGGCTCGGCTGTTTTTT